Listed here are 6 T cell receptor beta chains from one sample, sequenced in a study of T cell responses to AZD1222 COVID-19 vaccine. The data were produced by immunoSEQ multiplex PCR, yet TCRdb's version contains in-frame clones alone and is incomplete. The repertoire includes 130,000 to 150,000 clones, under 95% of them detected once, and around 5% sits in the top ten. Specimen: peripheral blood, collected on day 0 of AZD1222 vaccination. The receptors were sampled from an adult in good health.

This clone has a single count. The chain couples TRBV30 to TRBJ2-2; no clear D. Germline V lookup: CDR1 GTSNPN, CDR2 SVGIG (reference sequence). V was clipped by 6 bases and J by 4 bases, with 21 bases between them. The length of the CDR3 is 16 residues. CDR3 sequence: CACMVGSSSRTGELFF. The DNA of the CDR3 is TGTGCCTGCATGGTGGGGTCCTCAAGTCGCACCGGGGAGCTGTTTTTT.

The chain couples TRBV12-3 or TRBV12-4 to TRBJ1-5; D is uncertain. The CDR3 runs 12 residues. Trimming shortened V by 1 base and J by 5 bases, and 3 bases separated the two germline ends. The DNA for the CDR3 is TGTGCCAGCAGTTTAGGGGATCAGCCCCAGCATTTT. This encodes CASSLGDQPQHF.

This clone was seen only a few times. The chain recombines TRBV2 with TRBJ2-6; the D gene is possibly TRBD1 (6 bases). V was trimmed by 9 bases and J by 0 bases, leaving 6 bases between them. Germline loops: CDR1 SNHLY, CDR2 FYNNEI. The CDR3 has 13 residues. The CDR3 region has the DNA TGTGCCAGACAGGGCTCTGGGGCCAACGTCCTGACTTTC. It specifies CARQGSGANVLTF.

The rearrangement joins TRBV27 to TRBJ2-3; D is perhaps TRBD2 (6 bases). Trimming shortened V by 5 bases and J by 2 bases, and 17 bases separated the two germline ends. Germline values: CDR1 MNHEY, CDR2 SMNVEV (reference sequence). This CDR3 region has 16 residues. The CDR3 reads CASSEGTGSYTDTQYF. The CDR3 coding sequence is TGTGCCAGCAGTGAGGGGACTGGATCTTACACAGATACGCAGTATTTT.

The chain is built from TRBV18 and TRBJ1-5, with D unresolved. The length of the CDR3 is 13 residues. Germline CDR1 and CDR2: KGHSH and LQKENI. V was pared by 3 bases and J by 4 bases, with 7 bases between. The CDR3 sequence: CASSPSTNQPQHF. CDR3 bases: TGTGCCAGCTCACCTTCAACTAATCAGCCCCAGCATTTT.

The chain combines TRBV27 with TRBJ1-4; TRBD1 might be the D (5 bases). The CDR3 sequence is 14 residues long. The V end was cut by 1 base, the J end by 8 bases, with 11 bases between. From germline, CDR1 is MNHEY and CDR2 SMNVEV (reference sequence). In nucleotides, the CDR3 is TGTGCCAGCAGTTTATTGGGGACCGGGGAAAAACTGTTTTTT. Its translation: CASSLLGTGEKLFF. The full variable domain, rest sourced from reference TRBV27 and TRBJ1-4, is EAQVTQNPRYLITVTGKKLTVTCSQNMNHEYMSWYRQDPGLGLRQIYYSMNVEVTDKGDVPEGYKVSRKEKRNFPLILESPSPNQTSLYFCASSLLGTGEKLFFGSGTQLSVL.